This T cell receptor (beta chain) emerged from a study of identical twins. The CDR3 contains 16 residues. In germline, CDR1 is SGHRS, CDR2 YFSETQ. One entry per CDR3 protein results from TCRdb running MiXCR on the 5' RACE reads. The table has 1.5 million to 2 million distinct CDR3 sequences, 25% to 35% seen once. The chain couples TRBV5-1 to TRBJ2-1, with TRBD2 matching 10 bases. TRBJ2-7 matches the DNA end more closely, so the J call is doubtful. The TCR sequence derives from a newborn girl in good health. The material sequenced was cord blood. In DNA, the CDR3 is TGCGCCAGCAGCTTAGTAGCGGGGGGCTCCTACAATGAGCAGTACTTC. Translated, it gives CASSLVAGGSYNEQYF.